The clone carrying this TCR beta chain was seen only a few times. Its specificity is unknown. These data are taken from a study of CD8 T cells in ankylosing spondylitis. Study-wide points: There was a TCR beta motif, made of eight highly homologous variants, that appeared characteristic of ankylosing spondylitis blood.

For TCR beta, libraries came from quantitative 5'-RACE with molecular barcodes. Each CDR3 protein is one row after TCRdb ran MiXCR on the 5' RACE reads. The sample yields 230,000 or so distinct CDR3 sequences, about 18% seen once. The CDR3 consists of 14 residues. With 6 bases clipped from V and 3 bases from J, the junction kept 8 bases outside the gene matches. From germline, CDR1 is SQVTM and CDR2 ANQGSEA. The receptor comes from a male donor with ankylosing spondylitis or in good health (not recorded which). Sequenced input: blood, either unsorted or a sorted T cell fraction (not recorded which). V and J are TRBV29-1 and TRBJ2-1; TRBD1 aligns across 7 bases. This chain's CDR3 is CSVPGGVGYNEQFF. The CDR3, as DNA: TGCAGCGTACCAGGGGGAGTGGGCTACAATGAGCAGTTCTTC.